Given below is one T cell receptor beta chain in context. The data stem from a study of CD8+ T cells in alopecia areata. The V gene lost 5 bases and the J gene lost 5 bases, with 18 bases spanning the gap. In germline, CDR1 is SQVTM, CDR2 ANQGSEA. The CDR3 is 14 amino acids. It was cDNA, reverse transcribed from extracted RNA, that served as the sequencing template. The table came from immunoSEQ multiplex PCR; TCRdb's copy has only in-frame clones and leaves some out. This table has some 240,000 clones, approximately 57% appearing once. The treatment was: oral pan-JAK inhibitor, 5-10 mg twice daily. The chain is built from TRBV29-1 and TRBJ1-2, with a weak D call TRBD1 (6 bases). The sample consisted of CD4+ T cells sorted from blood, taken at week 4, from a patient treated with tofacitinib. This receptor was obtained from a human donor with alopecia areata. The CDR3 here is CSVHGGPEGYGYTF. The CDR3 DNA follows: TGCAGCGTTCATGGGGGCCCGGAGGGTTATGGCTACACCTTC.